This T cell receptor (beta chain) was captured in a study of technical replicates of blood from a handful of donors. Method: immunoSEQ multiplex PCR; TCRdb's copy keeps in-frame clones and lacks some. The sample has tens of thousands of clones; 94% are singletons. The V gene lost 5 bases and the J gene lost 9 bases, with 16 bases spanning the gap. Germline V gene lookup returns CDR1 MNHEY and CDR2 SVGAGI. The CDR3 is made up of 13 amino acids. V is TRBV6-5 and J is TRBJ2-5, with a tentative D call TRBD2 (5 bases). This receptor was obtained from a human donor in good health. Sequencing was performed on T cells isolated from PBMCs. CDR3 DNA: TGTGCCAGCAGTCCTCAGGCGCGGGCACCCCAGTACTTC. Translating it yields CASSPQARAPQYF.